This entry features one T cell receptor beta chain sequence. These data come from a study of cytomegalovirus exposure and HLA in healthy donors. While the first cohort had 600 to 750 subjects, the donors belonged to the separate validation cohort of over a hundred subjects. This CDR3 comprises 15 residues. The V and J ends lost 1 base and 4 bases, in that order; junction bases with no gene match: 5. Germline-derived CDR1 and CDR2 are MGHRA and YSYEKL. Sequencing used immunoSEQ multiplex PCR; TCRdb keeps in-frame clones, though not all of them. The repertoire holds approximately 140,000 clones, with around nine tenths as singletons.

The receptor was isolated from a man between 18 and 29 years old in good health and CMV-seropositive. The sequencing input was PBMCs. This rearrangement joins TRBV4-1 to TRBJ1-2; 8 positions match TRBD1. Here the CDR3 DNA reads TGCGCCAGCAGCCAAGGACAGGGGAGGAGCTATGGCTACACCTTC. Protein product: CASSQGQGRSYGYTF.